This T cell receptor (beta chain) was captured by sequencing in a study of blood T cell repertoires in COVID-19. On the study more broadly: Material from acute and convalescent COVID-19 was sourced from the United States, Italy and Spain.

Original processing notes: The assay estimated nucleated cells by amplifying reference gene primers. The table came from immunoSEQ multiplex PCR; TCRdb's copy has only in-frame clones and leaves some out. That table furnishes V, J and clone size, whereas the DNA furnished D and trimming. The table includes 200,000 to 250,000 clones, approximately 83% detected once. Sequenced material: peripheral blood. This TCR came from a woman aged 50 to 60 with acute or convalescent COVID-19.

The CDR3 nucleotides are TGTGCCACCAGTGACCAACTAGCGCTTGAGCAGTTCTTC. This translates into CATSDQLALEQFF. The chain links TRBV24-1 to TRBJ2-1; 7 bases are shared with TRBD2. Germline V lookup: CDR1 KGHDR, CDR2 SFDVKD. The CDR3 extends over 13 amino acids. V lost 4 bases to trimming and J lost 9 bases; unmatched junction nucleotides: 5.